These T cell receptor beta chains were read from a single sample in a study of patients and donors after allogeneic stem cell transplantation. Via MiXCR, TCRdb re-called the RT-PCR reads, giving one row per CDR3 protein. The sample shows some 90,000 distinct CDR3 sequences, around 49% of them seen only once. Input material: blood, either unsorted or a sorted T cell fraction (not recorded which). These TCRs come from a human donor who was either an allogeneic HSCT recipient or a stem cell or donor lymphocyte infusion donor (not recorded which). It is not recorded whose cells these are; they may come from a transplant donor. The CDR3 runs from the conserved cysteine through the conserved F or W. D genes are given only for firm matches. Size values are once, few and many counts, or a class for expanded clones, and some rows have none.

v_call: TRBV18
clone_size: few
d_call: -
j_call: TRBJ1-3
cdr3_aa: CASSPLVPDGNTIYF
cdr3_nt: TGTGCCAGCTCACCACTTGTCCCCGACGGAAACACCATATATTTT

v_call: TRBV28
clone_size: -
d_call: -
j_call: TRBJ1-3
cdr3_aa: CATKTELNTIYF
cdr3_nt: TGTGCCACTAAGACAGAGCTAAACACCATATATTTT

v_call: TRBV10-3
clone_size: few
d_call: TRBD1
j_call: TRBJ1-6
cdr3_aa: CAIWDSLNSPLHF
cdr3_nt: TGTGCCATCTGGGACAGTTTAAATTCACCCCTCCACTTT

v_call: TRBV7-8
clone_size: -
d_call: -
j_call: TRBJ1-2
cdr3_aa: CASTPRGGADGYTF
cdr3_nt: TGTGCCAGCACCCCCCGGGGGGGCGCTGATGGCTACACCTTC

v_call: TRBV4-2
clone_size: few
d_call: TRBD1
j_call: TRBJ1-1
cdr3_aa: CASSETGGMNTEAFF
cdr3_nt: TGTGCCAGCAGTGAGACAGGGGGGATGAACACTGAAGCTTTCTTT

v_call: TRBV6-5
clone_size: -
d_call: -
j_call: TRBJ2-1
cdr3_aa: CATRRGVNEQFF
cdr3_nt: TGTGCCACCCGACGAGGGGTCAATGAGCAGTTCTTC

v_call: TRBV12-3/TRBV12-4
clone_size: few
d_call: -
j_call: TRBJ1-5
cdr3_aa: CASSWGPGRANQPQHF
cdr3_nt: TGTGCCAGCAGTTGGGGCCCGGGTAGAGCGAATCAGCCCCAGCATTTT

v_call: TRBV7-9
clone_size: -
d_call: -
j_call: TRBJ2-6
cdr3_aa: CASSLSQTSGANVLTF
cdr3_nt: TGTGCCAGCAGCCTATCTCAGACCTCTGGGGCCAACGTCCTGACTTTC

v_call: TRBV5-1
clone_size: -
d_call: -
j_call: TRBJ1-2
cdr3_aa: CASSSGLEWSSSYGYTF
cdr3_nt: TGCGCCAGCAGCTCGGGTTTGGAGTGGTCCTCCTCCTATGGCTACACCTTC

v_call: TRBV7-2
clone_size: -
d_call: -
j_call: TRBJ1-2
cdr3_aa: CASSLDTRYGYTF
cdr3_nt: TGTGCCAGCAGCTTAGACACCAGATATGGCTACACCTTC

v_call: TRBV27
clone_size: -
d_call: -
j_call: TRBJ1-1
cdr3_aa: CASSSWVRGTEAFF
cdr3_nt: TGTGCCAGCAGTTCTTGGGTTCGGGGGACTGAAGCTTTCTTT

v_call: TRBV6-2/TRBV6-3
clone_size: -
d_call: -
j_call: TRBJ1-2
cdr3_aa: CASSYSDRSYGYTF
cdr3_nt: TGTGCCAGCAGCTACTCCGACAGAAGCTATGGCTACACCTTC

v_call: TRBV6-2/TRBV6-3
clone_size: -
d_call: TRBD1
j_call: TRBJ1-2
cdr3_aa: CASGGGLYGYTF
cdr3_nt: TGTGCCAGCGGAGGGGGCTTGTATGGCTACACCTTC

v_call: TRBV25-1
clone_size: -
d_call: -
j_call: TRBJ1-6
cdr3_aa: CASSEVDSPLHF
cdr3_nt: TGTGCCAGCAGTGAGGTGGATTCACCCCTCCACTTT

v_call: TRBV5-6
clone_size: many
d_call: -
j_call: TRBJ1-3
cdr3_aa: CASSYTNKDTIYF
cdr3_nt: TGTGCCAGCAGCTATACAAATAAGGACACCATATATTTT

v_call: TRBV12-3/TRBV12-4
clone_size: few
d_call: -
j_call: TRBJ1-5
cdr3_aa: CASSLRAATNQPQHF
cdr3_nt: TGTGCCAGCAGCCTTCGCGCGGCTACTAATCAGCCCCAGCATTTT

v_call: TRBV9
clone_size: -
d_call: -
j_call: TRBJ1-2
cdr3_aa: CASSVEVNNNYGYTF
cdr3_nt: TGTGCCAGCAGCGTAGAGGTGAACAACAACTATGGCTACACCTTC

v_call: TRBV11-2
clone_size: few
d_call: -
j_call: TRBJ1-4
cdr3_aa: CASSFPGEEKLFF
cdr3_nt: TGTGCCAGCAGCTTTCCGGGAGAAGAAAAACTGTTTTTT

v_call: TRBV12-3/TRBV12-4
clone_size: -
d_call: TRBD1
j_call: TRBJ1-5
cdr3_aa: CASRPTGVEPQHF
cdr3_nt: TGTGCCAGCAGACCGACAGGGGTAGAGCCCCAGCATTTT

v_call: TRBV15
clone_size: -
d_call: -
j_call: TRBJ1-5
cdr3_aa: CATSPPFGLNQPQHF
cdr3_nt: TGTGCCACCAGTCCGCCTTTTGGGCTAAATCAGCCCCAGCATTTT

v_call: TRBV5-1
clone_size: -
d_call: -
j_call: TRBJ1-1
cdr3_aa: CASSLDGQTGHLVAFF
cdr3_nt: TGCGCCAGCAGCTTGGATGGGCAGACAGGCCACCTGGTAGCTTTCTTT

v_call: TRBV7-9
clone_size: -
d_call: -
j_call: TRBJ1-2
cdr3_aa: CASSLIRDISNYGYTF
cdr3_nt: TGTGCCAGCAGCTTGATCCGGGACATATCTAACTATGGCTACACCTTC

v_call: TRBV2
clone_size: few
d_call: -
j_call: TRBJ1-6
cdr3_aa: CASTRQTNSPLHF
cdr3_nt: TGTGCCAGCACTCGACAGACAAATTCACCCCTCCACTTT

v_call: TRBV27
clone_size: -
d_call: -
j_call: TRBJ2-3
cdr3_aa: CASSFDRRTDTQYF
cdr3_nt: TGTGCCAGCAGTTTCGACAGACGCACAGATACGCAGTATTTT

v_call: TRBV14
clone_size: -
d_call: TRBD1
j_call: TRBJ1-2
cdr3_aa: CASSQDRDRYGYTF
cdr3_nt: TGTGCCAGCAGCCAGGACAGGGACCGCTATGGCTACACCTTC

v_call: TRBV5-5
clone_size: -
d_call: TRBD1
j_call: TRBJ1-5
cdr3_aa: CASSLGRDRNQPQHF
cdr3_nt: TGTGCCAGCAGCTTGGGACGGGACAGAAATCAGCCCCAGCATTTT

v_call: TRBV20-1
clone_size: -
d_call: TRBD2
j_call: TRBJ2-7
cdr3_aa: CSGLAGNLYEQYF
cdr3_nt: TGCAGTGGTCTAGCGGGAAATCTCTACGAGCAGTACTTC

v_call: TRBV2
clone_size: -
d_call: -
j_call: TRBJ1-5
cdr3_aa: CASSERRFNQPQHF
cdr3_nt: TGTGCCAGCAGTGAAAGGAGGTTTAATCAGCCCCAGCATTTT

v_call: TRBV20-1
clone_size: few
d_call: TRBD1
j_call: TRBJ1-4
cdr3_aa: CSAWRRGATNEKLFF
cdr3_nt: TGCAGTGCTTGGCGCAGGGGGGCAACTAATGAAAAACTGTTTTTT

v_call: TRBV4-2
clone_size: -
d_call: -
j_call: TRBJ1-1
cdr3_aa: CASSQDLGAGAFF
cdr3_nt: TGTGCCAGCAGCCAAGATTTGGGGGCTGGGGCTTTCTTT

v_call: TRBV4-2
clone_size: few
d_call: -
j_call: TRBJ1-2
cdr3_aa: CASSQEYGRAYGYTF
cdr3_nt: TGTGCCAGCAGCCAAGAGTACGGACGGGCCTATGGCTACACCTTC

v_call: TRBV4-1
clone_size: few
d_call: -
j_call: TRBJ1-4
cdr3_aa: CASSQGGGWTNEKLFF
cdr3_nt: TGCGCCAGCAGCCAAGGGGGCGGGTGGACTAATGAAAAACTGTTTTTT

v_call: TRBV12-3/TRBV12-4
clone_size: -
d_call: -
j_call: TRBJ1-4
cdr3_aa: CASSLGAAGEKLFF
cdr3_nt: TGTGCCAGCAGTCTCGGGGCCGCGGGAGAAAAACTGTTTTTT